Sequencing of this T cell receptor (beta chain) was carried out in a study of CD8 T cells in ankylosing spondylitis. TCRdb analysed the 5' RACE reads with MiXCR anew, one entry per CDR3 protein. Found here are under 300,000 distinct CDR3 sequences, roughly 18% of them singletons; the top ten hold under 40%. In its sample, this clonotype was seen many times. This CDR3 region has 15 residues. CDR1 is SEHNR, CDR2 FQNEAQ, per germline (reference sequence). V was clipped by 1 base and J by 7 bases; unmatched bases: 8. The chain uses TRBV7-9 and TRBJ2-7; TRBD2 matches at 9 bases. The origin of this receptor is a male donor with ankylosing spondylitis or in good health (not recorded which). The specimen was blood, either unsorted or a sorted T cell fraction (not recorded which). CDR3 bases: TGTGCCAGCAGCTTAGTACTGGGACTAGCTATTGAGCAGTACTTC. This encodes CASSLVLGLAIEQYF.